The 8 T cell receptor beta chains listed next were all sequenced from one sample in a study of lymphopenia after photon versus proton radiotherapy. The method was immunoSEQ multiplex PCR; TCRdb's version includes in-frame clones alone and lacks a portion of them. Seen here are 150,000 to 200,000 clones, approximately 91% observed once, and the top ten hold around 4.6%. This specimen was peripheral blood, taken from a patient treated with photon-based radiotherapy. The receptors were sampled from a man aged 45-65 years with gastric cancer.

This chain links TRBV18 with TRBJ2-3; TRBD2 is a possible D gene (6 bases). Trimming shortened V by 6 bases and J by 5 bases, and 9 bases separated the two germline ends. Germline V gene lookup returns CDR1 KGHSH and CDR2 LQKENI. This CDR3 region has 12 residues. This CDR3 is CASSTGRDTQYF. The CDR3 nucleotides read TGTGCCAGCTCGACCGGGAGAGATACGCAGTATTTT.

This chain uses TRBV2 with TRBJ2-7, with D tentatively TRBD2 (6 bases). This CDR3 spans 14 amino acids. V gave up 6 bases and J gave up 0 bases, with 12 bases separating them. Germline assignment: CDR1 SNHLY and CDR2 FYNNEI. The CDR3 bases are TGTGCCAGCAGGGGACCGACTAGCTCCTACGAGCAGTACTTC. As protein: CASRGPTSSYEQYF.

CDR3 coding DNA: TGTGCCAGCAGCTTAGGAGGACTTTCAGATACGCAGTATTTT. Translated, it gives CASSLGGLSDTQYF. This chain links TRBV7-9 with TRBJ2-3; TRBD2 might be the D (5 bases). This CDR3 contains 14 residues. The germline gives CDR1 SEHNR, CDR2 FQNEAQ (reference sequence). V was shortened by 1 base and J by 4 bases, with 9 bases between the two germline ends.

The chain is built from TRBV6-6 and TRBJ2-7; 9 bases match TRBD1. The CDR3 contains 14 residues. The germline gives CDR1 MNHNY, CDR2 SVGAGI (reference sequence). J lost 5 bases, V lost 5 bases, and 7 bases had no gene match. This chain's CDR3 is CASSDWDRVDEQYF. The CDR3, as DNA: TGTGCCAGCAGTGACTGGGACAGGGTCGACGAGCAGTACTTC.

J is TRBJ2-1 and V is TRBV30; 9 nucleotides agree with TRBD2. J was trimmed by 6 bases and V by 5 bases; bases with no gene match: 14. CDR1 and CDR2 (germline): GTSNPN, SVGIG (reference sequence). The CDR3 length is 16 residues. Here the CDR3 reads CAWRGDSGRTLNEQFF. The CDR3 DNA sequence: TGTGCCTGGCGGGGGGATAGCGGGAGAACCCTCAATGAGCAGTTCTTC.

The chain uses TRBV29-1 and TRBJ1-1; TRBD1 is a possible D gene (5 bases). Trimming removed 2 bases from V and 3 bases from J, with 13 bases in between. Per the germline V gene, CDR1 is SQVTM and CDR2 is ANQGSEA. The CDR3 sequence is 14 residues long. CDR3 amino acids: CSVEPPAGYTEAFF. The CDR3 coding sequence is TGCAGCGTTGAACCGCCGGCAGGGTACACTGAAGCTTTCTTT.

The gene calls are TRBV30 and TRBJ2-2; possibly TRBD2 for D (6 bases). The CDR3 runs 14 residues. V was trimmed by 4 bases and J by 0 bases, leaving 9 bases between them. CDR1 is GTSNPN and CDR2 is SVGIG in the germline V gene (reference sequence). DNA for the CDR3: TGTGCCTGGAAATCGGGGGCGAACACCGGGGAGCTGTTTTTT. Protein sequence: CAWKSGANTGELFF.

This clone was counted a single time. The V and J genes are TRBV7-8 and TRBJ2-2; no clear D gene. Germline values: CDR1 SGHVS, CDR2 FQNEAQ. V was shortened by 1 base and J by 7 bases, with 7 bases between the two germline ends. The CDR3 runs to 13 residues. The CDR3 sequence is CASSLVGGGELFF. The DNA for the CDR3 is TGTGCCAGCAGCTTAGTAGGCGGCGGGGAGCTGTTTTTT.